The 11 T cell receptor beta chains below come from one sample, sequenced in a study of blood T cell repertoires in COVID-19 (dated by TCRdb to 2018 to 2020). Receptor libraries were prepared by the immunoSEQ multiplex PCR assay. TCRdb obtained this table from immuneACCESS and retained in-frame rearrangements with V and J assigned. These tables miss some clones; where compared with another copy, unresolved V genes account for less than half of the shortfall, and the remainder is unexplained. The sample records about 150,000 clones, approximately 89% of which are singletons. The biggest ten clones account for around 1.5% of the sample. The sample consisted of peripheral blood. These receptors were collected from a human donor in a cohort sampled during active COVID-19.

The rearrangement links TRBV4-2 to TRBJ2-3, with 8 positions matching TRBD2. Germline CDR1 and CDR2: LGHNA and YNFKEQ. This CDR3 region has 15 residues. Germline trimming cut 2 bases from V and 4 bases from J; bases unmatched to any gene: 5. Written as DNA, the CDR3 is TGTGCCAGCAGCCAAAGTTGGACTAGCCCAGATACGCAGTATTTT. The encoded protein is CASSQSWTSPDTQYF.

The CDR3 coding sequence is TGTGCCAGCAGTGATTGGGACACCGAAGAGACCCAGTACTTC. Protein: CASSDWDTEETQYF. The V call is TRBV2, the J call TRBJ2-5, with D tentatively TRBD1 (6 bases). The germline gives CDR1 SNHLY, CDR2 FYNNEI. The V gene lost 3 bases and the J gene lost 3 bases, with 11 bases spanning the gap. The CDR3 runs to 14 residues. The full variable domain, rest sourced from reference TRBV2 and TRBJ2-5, is EPEVTQTPSHQVTQMGQEVILRCVPISNHLYFYWYRQILGQKVEFLVSFYNNEISEKSEIFDDQFSVERPDGSNFTLKIRSTKLEDSAMYFCASSDWDTEETQYFGPGTRLLVL.

This chain uses TRBV4-1 with TRBJ1-2, with 7 nucleotides matching TRBD1. There are 13 residues in the CDR3. The J segment lost 8 bases and the V segment lost 4 bases, leaving 7 bases of the junction unmatched. Germline CDR1 and CDR2: MGHRA and YSYEKL. Here the CDR3 reads CASSLGTVNGYTF. The CDR3 DNA reads as TGCGCCAGCAGCCTCGGGACAGTGAACGGCTACACCTTC.

The DNA of the CDR3 is TGTGCCACCAGCAGAAGCGTGTGGGTGAGGGCCGGGGAGCTGTTTTTT. Translating it yields CATSRSVWVRAGELFF. This chain joins TRBV15 and TRBJ2-2; the D gene is possibly TRBD2 (5 bases). The CDR3 extends over 16 amino acids. Looked up from germline, CDR1 is LNHNV and CDR2 is YYDKDF (reference sequence). V gave up 2 bases and J gave up 6 bases, with 16 bases separating them.

This clone was picked up one time. The chain links TRBV13 to TRBJ1-2, with D perhaps TRBD1 (5 bases). The germline V gene has CDR1 PRHDT and CDR2 FYEKMQ (reference sequence). V lost 3 bases and J 5 bases, leaving 10 bases between the germline ends. This CDR3 has 13 residues. This CDR3 reads CASSLGRHYGYTF. CDR3 sequence (DNA): TGTGCCAGCAGCTTGGGGCGACATTATGGCTACACCTTC.

The rearrangement joins TRBV19 to TRBJ2-5, with D possibly matching TRBD1 (5 bases). V was shortened by 2 bases and J by 2 bases, with 12 bases between the two germline ends. CDR1 and CDR2 from the germline V gene are LNHDA and SQIVND (reference sequence). The CDR3 contains 15 residues. The CDR3 here is CASSISSGLQETQYF. The CDR3 DNA reads as TGTGCCAGTAGTATAAGCTCAGGGCTTCAAGAGACCCAGTACTTC.

The V gene is TRBV4-3, the J gene TRBJ2-1; possibly TRBD2 for D (6 bases). V was clipped by 4 bases and J by 8 bases, with 12 bases between them. This CDR3 has 13 amino acids. CDR1 is LGHNA and CDR2 is YSLEER in the germline V gene. CDR3 nucleotide sequence: TGCGCCAGCAGCCGATCGGGACTCGATGAGCAGTTCTTC. Amino acid sequence: CASSRSGLDEQFF.

CDR3 DNA sequence: TGTGCCAGCAGCCAAGATCCTTCTAGCGGCACCCAAGAGACCCAGTACTTC. It encodes CASSQDPSSGTQETQYF. The gene calls are TRBV3-1 (or the pseudogene TRBV3-2) and TRBJ2-5; 7 bases align to TRBD2. The CDR3 runs to 17 residues. Germline V lookup: CDR1 LGHDT, CDR2 YNNKEL (reference sequence). Trimming removed 0 bases from V and 1 base from J; junction bases left unmatched: 8.

This clone was observed once. The chain couples TRBV5-1 to TRBJ1-4, with D hard to call. V was pared by 4 bases and J by 0 bases, with 10 bases between. Germline CDR1 and CDR2: SGHRS and YFSETQ. The CDR3 contains 15 residues. The CDR3 sequence: CASSVNTATNEKLFF. CDR3 DNA sequence: TGCGCCAGCAGCGTCAACACAGCAACTAATGAAAAACTGTTTTTT.

J is TRBJ2-3 and V is TRBV7-8, with 11 bases lining up with TRBD2. The CDR3 totals 18 residues. Germline V gene lookup returns CDR1 SGHVS and CDR2 FQNEAQ. The trim removed 3 bases at V and 0 bases at J, leaving 8 bases unmatched. For the CDR3, the DNA is TGTGCCAGCAGCTTGTTCCTAGCGGGGGGCCTTAGCACAGATACGCAGTATTTT. Its protein is CASSLFLAGGLSTDTQYF.

This chain links TRBV5-1 with TRBJ2-7, with D possibly matching TRBD1 (6 bases). CDR1 is SGHRS and CDR2 is YFSETQ in the germline V gene. V shed 4 bases and J shed 0 bases, with 11 bases lying between them. The CDR3 has 14 amino acids. The CDR3 DNA is TGCGCCAGCAGCATCCAACAGGGCTCCTACGAGCAGTACTTC. Translated: CASSIQQGSYEQYF. The whole variable domain, filled in from reference TRBV5-1 and TRBJ2-7, reads KAGVTQTPRYLIKTRGQQVTLSCSPISGHRSVSWYQQTPGQGLQFLFEYFSETQRNKGNFPGRFSGRQFSNSRSEMNVSTLELGDSALYLCASSIQQGSYEQYFGPGTRLTVT.